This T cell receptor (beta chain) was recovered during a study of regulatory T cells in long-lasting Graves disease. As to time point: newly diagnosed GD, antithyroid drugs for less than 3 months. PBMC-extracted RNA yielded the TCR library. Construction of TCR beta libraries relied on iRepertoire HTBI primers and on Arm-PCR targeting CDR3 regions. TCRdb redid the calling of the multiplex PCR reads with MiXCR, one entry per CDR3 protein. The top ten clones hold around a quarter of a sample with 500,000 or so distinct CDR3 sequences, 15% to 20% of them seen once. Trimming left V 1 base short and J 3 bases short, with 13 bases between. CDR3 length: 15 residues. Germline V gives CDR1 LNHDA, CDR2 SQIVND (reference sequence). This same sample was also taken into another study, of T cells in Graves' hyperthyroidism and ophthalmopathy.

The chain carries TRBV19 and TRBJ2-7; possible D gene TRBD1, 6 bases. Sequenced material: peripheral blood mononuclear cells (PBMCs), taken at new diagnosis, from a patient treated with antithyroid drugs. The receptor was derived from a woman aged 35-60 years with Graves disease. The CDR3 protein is CASSIGGDRSYEQYF. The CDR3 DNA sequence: TGTGCCAGTAGTATAGGGGGAGACAGGAGCTACGAGCAGTACTTC.